The 30 T cell receptor beta chains below come from one sample, sequenced in a study of T cells in localized non-small cell lung cancer. Some clones are missing from TCRdb's copy, which holds only in-frame ones; the method was immunoSEQ multiplex PCR. The sample lists 35,000 to 50,000 clones; about four fifths were seen once. Sequencing was performed on PBMCs, taken before any cancer treatment. The source is a woman aged 35 to 70 with stage II squamous cell lung carcinoma.

The V call is TRBV6-5, the J call TRBJ2-3, with D perhaps matching TRBD1 or TRBD2 (6 bases each). V was clipped by 5 bases and J by 8 bases, with 20 bases between them. This CDR3 comprises 15 residues. Germline loops: CDR1 MNHEY, CDR2 SVGAGI. The CDR3 loop reads CASSPQLGGQVTQYF. DNA for the CDR3: TGTGCCAGCAGTCCCCAGCTGGGGGGCCAGGTTACGCAGTATTTT.

This rearrangement joins TRBV7-8 to TRBJ2-7, with unresolved D. V lost 1 base to trimming and J lost 1 base, with 11 bases between them. The CDR3 covers 15 residues. In germline, CDR1 is SGHVS, CDR2 FQNEAQ. CDR3 nucleotide sequence: TGTGCCAGCAGCTTAGATCTTGCTCTTTCCTACGAGCAGTACTTC. Protein: CASSLDLALSYEQYF.

The CDR3 region is CASSSTGDEQFF. The CDR3 bases are TGTGCCAGCTCATCTACAGGGGATGAGCAGTTCTTC. V usage is TRBV18 and J usage is TRBJ2-1; 7 nucleotides agree with TRBD1. In germline, CDR1 is KGHSH, CDR2 LQKENI. Unmatched junction bases numbered 3, after V lost 5 bases and J lost 8 bases. The CDR3 totals 12 residues. Together with reference TRBV18 and TRBJ2-1, the CDR3 gives the full variable domain: NAGVMQNPRHLVRRRGQEARLRCSPMKGHSHVYWYRQLPEEGLKFMVYLQKENIIDESGMPKERFSAEFPKEGPSILRIQQVVRGDSAAYFCASSSTGDEQFFGPGTRLTVL.

V is TRBV28 and J is TRBJ2-7; possible D gene TRBD1, 6 bases. Germline assignment: CDR1 MDHEN and CDR2 SYDVKM. CDR3 length equals 14 residues. Trimming pared 2 bases from V and 3 bases from J, leaving 11 bases between. The DNA of the CDR3 is TGTGCCAGCAGTTTAAATGGGGGCTACTACGAGCAGTACTTC. Amino acid sequence: CASSLNGGYYEQYF.

The V gene is TRBV19, the J gene TRBJ1-5; D is unresolved. Germline V lookup: CDR1 LNHDA, CDR2 SQIVND (reference sequence). CDR3 length equals 15 residues. Trimming took 6 bases from V and 2 from J, leaving 14 bases between them. The CDR3 nucleotides read TGTGCCAGTAGCCTTCAACCTGGGGGCAATCAGCCCCAGCATTTT. Protein sequence: CASSLQPGGNQPQHF.

The rearrangement links TRBV11-2 to TRBJ2-7; D is ambiguous. The ends were cut back, 0 bases at V and 3 bases at J, with 6 bases in the middle. Germline V gene lookup returns CDR1 SGHAT and CDR2 FQNNGV. There are 13 residues in the CDR3. The CDR3 DNA follows: TGTGCCAGCAGCTTAGAGGGTATCTACGAGCAGTACTTC. Protein sequence: CASSLEGIYEQYF.

The CDR3 loop is CASSLSGLETYNEQFF. The CDR3 region has the DNA TGTGCCAGCAGCTTGAGTGGACTGGAAACCTACAATGAGCAGTTCTTC. The chain is built from TRBV5-4 and TRBJ2-1, with D perhaps matching TRBD2 (5 bases). V was shortened by 1 base and J by 2 bases, with 13 bases between the two germline ends. This CDR3 spans 16 amino acids. CDR1 and CDR2 from the germline V gene are SGHNT and YYREEE (reference sequence).

The CDR3 bases are TGTGCCAGCAGTTACCGGGATACGCAGTATTTT. Protein: CASSYRDTQYF. The chain employs TRBV6-1 and TRBJ2-3; D remains ambiguous. Germline V lookup: CDR1 MNHNS, CDR2 SASEGT. V dropped 5 bases and J dropped 6 bases, with 6 bases sitting between them. CDR3 length equals 11 residues.

This clone was seen only once. The chain recombines TRBV14 with TRBJ1-5; D gene uncertain. The germline V and J ends were trimmed by 1 base and 2 bases, with 24 bases remaining between them. CDR1 is SGHDN, CDR2 FVKESK, per germline. The CDR3 extends over 20 amino acids. For the CDR3, the DNA is TGTGCCAGCAGCCAAGTAAGAGCCCCGTTGGCTTCCTACGGCAATCAGCCCCAGCATTTT. This encodes CASSQVRAPLASYGNQPQHF.

This sequence joins TRBV19 and TRBJ2-2; D unclear. V was trimmed by 5 bases and J by 5 bases, leaving 15 bases between them. The CDR3 has 15 amino acids. Germline lookup yields CDR1 LNHDA and CDR2 SQIVND (reference sequence). The chain's CDR3 is CASSSGQGFTGELFF. DNA of the CDR3: TGTGCCAGTAGTTCCGGCCAAGGGTTTACCGGGGAGCTGTTTTTT. Variable domain in full (rest from reference TRBV19 and TRBJ2-2): DGGITQSPKYLFRKEGQNVTLSCEQNLNHDAMYWYRQDPGQGLRLIYYSQIVNDFQKGDIAEGYSVSREKKESFPLTVTSAQKNPTAFYLCASSSGQGFTGELFFGEGSRLTVL.

V usage is TRBV7-2 and J usage is TRBJ2-5; no clear D. The CDR3 is made up of 13 amino acids. Deletions cut 2 bases from V and 4 bases from J, with 8 bases between. The germline gives CDR1 SGHTA, CDR2 FQGNSA. CDR3 sequence (DNA): TGTGCCAGCAGCTTATTGGCTAGAGAGACCCAGTACTTC. Its protein product is CASSLLARETQYF.

The chain links TRBV4-1 to TRBJ2-7; D perhaps matches TRBD2 (6 bases). The CDR3 is made up of 11 amino acids. Germline V gene sequence: CDR1 MGHRA, CDR2 YSYEKL. Trimming stripped 4 bases from V and 5 bases from J, with 6 bases between. In DNA, the CDR3 is TGCGCCAGCAGCCGGGAGGACGAGCAGTACTTC. This gives the protein CASSREDEQYF.

This chain joins TRBV6-6 and TRBJ2-1; D is possibly TRBD2 (5 bases). Germline V gives CDR1 MNHNY, CDR2 SVGAGI (reference sequence). Trimming stripped 4 bases from V and 4 bases from J, with 11 bases between. The CDR3 length is 14 residues. CDR3 in amino acids: CASSSTGLYNEQFF. CDR3 DNA: TGTGCCAGCAGTTCAACCGGACTTTACAATGAGCAGTTCTTC.

This clone was detected only once. V is TRBV2 and J is TRBJ1-5, with D maybe TRBD1 (5 bases). This CDR3 region has 15 residues. V shed 7 bases and J shed 3 bases, with 16 bases lying between them. Germline-derived CDR1 and CDR2 are SNHLY and FYNNEI. DNA for the CDR3: TGTGCCAGCAAGTCCAGGGCGAGTACCAATCAGCCCCAGCATTTT. Amino acids: CASKSRASTNQPQHF.

The rearrangement uses TRBV2 and TRBJ1-2, with D perhaps matching TRBD1 (5 bases). This CDR3 is 13 amino acids long. Trimming stripped 5 bases from V and 9 bases from J, with 16 bases between. CDR1 is SNHLY, CDR2 FYNNEI, per germline. The CDR3: CASSQSRQGSYTF. The CDR3 DNA is TGTGCCAGCAGTCAATCCCGTCAGGGAAGCTACACCTTC.

This clone was picked up one time. The chain carries TRBV29-1 and TRBJ1-4; D may be TRBD1 (6 bases). This CDR3 region has 15 residues. V shed 4 bases and J shed 0 bases, with 12 bases lying between them. The germline gives CDR1 SQVTM, CDR2 ANQGSEA. CDR3 sequence (DNA): TGCAGCGTTGCCAGGGAGGGGGCAACTAATGAAAAACTGTTTTTT. The encoded protein is CSVAREGATNEKLFF.

This chain joins TRBV19 and TRBJ1-1, with 8 bases lining up with TRBD1. CDR1 and CDR2 (germline): LNHDA, SQIVND (reference sequence). The CDR3 is made up of 12 amino acids. V trimming: 11 bases; J trimming: 2 bases; junction bases outside the gene matches: 4. CDR3 region: CAVTGGNTEAFF. CDR3 DNA: TGTGCCGTCACAGGGGGAAACACTGAAGCTTTCTTT.

V and J are TRBV28 and TRBJ1-5; D gene unclear. The germline gives CDR1 MDHEN, CDR2 SYDVKM. The CDR3 is 13 amino acids. Trimming took 3 bases from V and 10 from J, leaving 13 bases between them. CDR3 residues: CASSFSRVRPQHF. The CDR3, as DNA: TGTGCCAGCAGTTTCAGTAGAGTCAGACCCCAGCATTTT.

J is TRBJ1-4 and V is TRBV7-9; possibly TRBD1 for D (5 bases). CDR1 and CDR2 (germline): SEHNR, FQNEAQ (reference sequence). The CDR3 length is 14 residues. Trimming removed 1 base from V and 7 bases from J, with 10 bases in between. Written as DNA, the CDR3 is TGTGCCAGCAGCTTAGAGAACGGGGGTGAAAAACTGTTTTTT. Translated, it gives CASSLENGGEKLFF.

CDR3 nucleotide sequence: TGTGCCAGCAGCTTTGATGCAGGAAACACCGGGGAGCTGTTTTTT. Its protein is CASSFDAGNTGELFF. The rearrangement uses TRBV5-4 and TRBJ2-2; D not certain. The V end lost 2 bases, the J end lost 2 bases, and 10 bases lay between the germline ends. The CDR3 runs 15 residues. Germline V gives CDR1 SGHNT, CDR2 YYREEE (reference sequence).

This clone appeared a few times. The chain links TRBV19 to TRBJ1-1, with D unresolved. The CDR3 consists of 13 residues. Germline CDR1 and CDR2: LNHDA and SQIVND (reference sequence). V lost 6 bases and J 11 bases, leaving 19 bases between the germline ends. CDR3 region: CASSPLSFTLAFF. The CDR3 coding sequence is TGTGCCAGTAGCCCATTGAGCTTCACATTGGCTTTCTTT.

The V call is TRBV7-9, the J call TRBJ2-6; 9 bases are a match to TRBD1. V trimming: 10 bases; J trimming: 4 bases; junction bases outside the gene matches: 8. Germline V CDR1 and CDR2: SEHNR, FQNEAQ (reference sequence). CDR3 length: 15 amino acids. Written as DNA, the CDR3 is TGTGCCATCTTACAGGGGGCGAACGGGGCCAACGTCCTGACTTTC. This translates into CAILQGANGANVLTF.

The chain joins TRBV19 to TRBJ1-4; D remains unclear. Germline values: CDR1 LNHDA, CDR2 SQIVND (reference sequence). Between the trimmed V and J ends, which lost 0 bases and 5 bases, there was a span of 19 bases. CDR3 length: 18 amino acids. CDR3 sequence (DNA): TGTGCCAGTAGTATAGAACCACTCCCCGGGCCTGGGAATGAAAAACTGTTTTTT. As protein: CASSIEPLPGPGNEKLFF.

The genes are TRBV19 and TRBJ2-2; no clear D gene. This CDR3 is built from 14 residues. V was shortened by 4 bases and J by 0 bases, with 6 bases between the two germline ends. Germline V gives CDR1 LNHDA, CDR2 SQIVND (reference sequence). CDR3 coding DNA: TGTGCCAGTAGTAGCTCCGCGAACACCGGGGAGCTGTTTTTT. Translated: CASSSSANTGELFF.

The J gene is TRBJ2-1, the V gene TRBV11-2; no definite D call. The CDR3 totals 14 residues. Germline CDR1 SGHAT, CDR2 FQNNGV. V dropped 3 bases and J dropped 4 bases, with 10 bases sitting between them. CDR3 coding DNA: TGTGCCAGCAGCTTTGGAACCGGATACAATGAGCAGTTCTTC. Protein sequence: CASSFGTGYNEQFF.

The chain employs TRBV7-3 and TRBJ2-5; 7 nucleotides line up with TRBD1. V gave up 4 bases and J gave up 4 bases; unmatched junction bases: 0. Per the germline V gene, CDR1 is SGHTA and CDR2 is FQGTGA. The CDR3 has 12 amino acids. The CDR3 DNA follows: TGTGCCAGCAGCTCAGGGGGAGAGACCCAGTACTTC. Its translation is CASSSGGETQYF. The complete variable domain, with remaining parts taken from reference TRBV7-3 and TRBJ2-5, reads GAGVSQTPSNKVTEKGKYVELRCDPISGHTALYWYRQSLGQGPEFLIYFQGTGAADDSGLPNDRFFAVRPEGSVSTLKIQRTERGDSAVYLCASSSGGETQYFGPGTRLLVL.

The chain employs TRBV11-2 and TRBJ1-1, with D uncertain. V shed 9 bases and J shed 1 base, with 12 bases lying between them. The germline gives CDR1 SGHAT, CDR2 FQNNGV. The CDR3 sequence is 13 residues long. The CDR3 here is CASHSAGNTEAFF. In DNA, the CDR3 is TGTGCCAGTCACTCTGCTGGGAACACTGAAGCTTTCTTT. Drawing the rest from reference TRBV11-2 and TRBJ1-1, the complete variable domain is EAGVAQSPRYKIIEKRQSVAFWCNPISGHATLYWYQQILGQGPKLLIQFQNNGVVDDSQLPKDRFSAERLKGVDSTLKIQPAKLEDSAVYLCASHSAGNTEAFFGQGTRLTVV.

J is TRBJ2-7 and V is TRBV18, with 8 bases matching TRBD2. CDR1 KGHSH and CDR2 LQKENI come from the germline V gene. This CDR3 spans 17 amino acids. Trimming took 4 bases from V and 2 from J; bases not matched to a gene: 13. The CDR3 here is CASSQLTPGLVTYEQYF. In DNA form, the CDR3 reads TGTGCCAGCTCACAACTAACACCGGGACTAGTAACCTACGAGCAGTACTTC. Full variable domain (rest looked up from reference TRBV18 and TRBJ2-7): NAGVMQNPRHLVRRRGQEARLRCSPMKGHSHVYWYRQLPEEGLKFMVYLQKENIIDESGMPKERFSAEFPKEGPSILRIQQVVRGDSAAYFCASSQLTPGLVTYEQYFGPGTRLTVT.

This clone was seen once. The junction differs from germline at one of its ends, possibly a read error. The rearrangement links TRBV7-3 to TRBJ2-7; 7 bases line up with TRBD1. Looked up from germline, CDR1 is SGHTA and CDR2 is FQGTGA. The CDR3 is 15 amino acids. CDR3 loop: CASSLTGVGTYEQYF. The CDR3 bases are TGTGCCAGCAGCCTAACAGGGGTGGGGACCTACGAGCAGTACTTC.

This chain joins TRBV6-5 and TRBJ2-5; 14 positions match TRBD2. The CDR3 is 16 residues long. V lost 4 bases and J lost 5; bases outside the gene matches: 6. The V gene's germline CDR1 is MNHEY and CDR2 SVGAGI. The CDR3 DNA reads as TGTGCCAGCAGTTCACGGACTAGCGGGGGGTTGGAGACCCAGTACTTC. Translation: CASSSRTSGGLETQYF.